This T cell receptor beta chain was sequenced for a study of T cell responses to AZD1222 COVID-19 vaccine. Study-level background: It was second doses at about 4 or about 12 weeks that were pooled.

The length of the CDR3 is 16 residues. From germline, CDR1 is KGHDR and CDR2 SFDVKD. V shed 5 bases, J shed 2 bases, and the junction held 6 bases outside the gene matches. General study points: The study identified only five to seven AZD1222 recipients as seropositive at baseline. White British ancestry dominated among donors, who included more females, and clonal diversity was possibly underestimated. Nearly half of spike-specific TCRs reportedly go after variant regions that carry no mutations.

Concerning this clone itself: Antigen specificity is unknown.

Sequencing used immunoSEQ multiplex PCR; TCRdb keeps in-frame clones, though not all of them. The sample includes 98,000 or so clones, 88% of them seen just once. The specimen comprised peripheral blood, sampled on day 0 of AZD1222 vaccination. The chain joins TRBV24-1 to TRBJ2-1, with 9 bases matching TRBD2. The receptor comes from an adult in good health. In DNA, the CDR3 is TGTGCCACCAGTGGCACTAGCGGGCGTACCTACAATGAGCAGTTCTTC. Protein sequence: CATSGTSGRTYNEQFF.